The 29 T cell receptor beta chains in this list originate from one sample, sequenced in a study of tumor-infiltrating lymphocytes in oesophageal squamous cell carcinoma. One entry per CDR3 protein, called by TCRdb with MiXCR from the PCR reads. The repertoire holds around 20,000 distinct CDR3 sequences, 30% to 45% seen once, with approximately 19% in the top ten. The sequenced material came from esophageal tumor tissue. Receptors were obtained from a male donor with esophageal squamous cell carcinoma.

In its sample, this clonotype was seen a few times. The chain links TRBV6-1 to TRBJ1-2; perhaps TRBD1 as D (5 bases). Trimming took 8 bases from V and 1 from J, leaving 5 bases between them. Germline V gene lookup returns CDR1 MNHNS and CDR2 SASEGT. The CDR3 contains 11 residues. CDR3 sequence reads: CASGGNYGYTF. The CDR3 region has the DNA TGTGCCAGCGGGGGTAACTATGGCTACACCTTC.

The chain links TRBV7-2 to TRBJ2-6; a possible D gene is TRBD1 (5 bases). Near its end, the DNA agrees better with TRBJ2-5, so the J call may be wrong. This CDR3 comprises 14 residues. Germline assignment: CDR1 SGHTA and CDR2 FQGNSA. The CDR3 protein is CASSLDQGRETQYF. The CDR3 DNA reads TGTGCCAGCAGCTTAGATCAGGGTAGAGAGACCCAGTACTTC.

The V gene is TRBV27, the J gene TRBJ2-3, with no clear D. TRBJ2-1 matches the DNA end more closely, so the J call is doubtful. CDR1 and CDR2 from the germline V gene are MNHEY and SMNVEV (reference sequence). The CDR3 spans 11 residues. CDR3 sequence: CASRIYHEQFF. Written as DNA, the CDR3 is TGTGCCAGCAGGATTTACCATGAGCAGTTCTTC.

Points on this clonotype: Here the CDR3 omits its conserved ending phenylalanine or tryptophan, so a read error is the likely source. No DNA is shown, since the ends of the CDR3 on it are uncertain; the CDR3 is the one TCRdb lists. This chain uses TRBV5-3 with TRBJ2-7; whether TRBD1, the table's D call, matches the DNA was not checked. TRBV5-3 is filed as an ORF, its function uncertain. The CDR3 contains 17 residues when both ends are counted. The CDR3 region is CASSWTGTGTYGYTFGS.

Comment on this clonotype: A much more abundant neighbour one base away suggests this may be a read error. The chain employs TRBV5-1 and TRBJ2-5, with D perhaps TRBD1 (6 bases). Trimming shortened V by 4 bases and J by 11 bases, and 24 bases separated the two germline ends. Germline loops: CDR1 SGHRS, CDR2 YFSETQ. This CDR3 contains 15 residues. The CDR3 coding sequence is TGCGCCAGCAGCCCCGGAGATTCCCGGGACAATGAGCAGTACTTC. This encodes CASSPGDSRDNEQYF.

CDR3: CASSESGSNNEQFF. DNA of the CDR3: TGCGCCAGCAGTGAGTCGGGGAGTAACAATGAGCAGTTCTTC. This chain joins TRBV10-1 and TRBJ2-3; D possibly corresponds to TRBD2 (5 bases). The J call may not be correct, given that the DNA end is closer to TRBJ2-1. Germline CDR1 is WNHNN and CDR2 is SYGVQD (reference sequence). The CDR3 is made up of 14 amino acids.

In its sample, this clonotype was seen once. The chain couples TRBV20-1 to TRBJ2-7, with D perhaps matching TRBD2 (6 bases). The J call may be in error: the DNA end matches TRBJ2-1 better. The germline V gene has CDR1 DFQATT and CDR2 SNEGSKA (reference sequence). This CDR3 comprises 16 residues. CDR3 residues: CSANRREDYSYNEQFF. DNA for the CDR3: TGCAGTGCTAATAGGAGGGAGGACTACTCCTACAATGAGCAGTTCTTC.

This clonotype was recorded many times. This chain uses TRBV10-3 with TRBJ2-3; D unresolved. The germline gives CDR1 ENHRY, CDR2 SYGVKD. The CDR3 is made up of 12 amino acids. Trimming removed 8 bases from V and 2 bases from J, with 8 bases in between. The DNA of the CDR3 is TGTGCCATCGGTCTGGTCACAGATACGCAGTATTTT. It yields the protein CAIGLVTDTQYF.

This clonotype showed up many times. The rearrangement links TRBV5-6 to TRBJ2-1; TRBD1 matches 7 bases. In germline, CDR1 is SGHDT, CDR2 YYEEEE. The length of the CDR3 is 15 residues. J lost 3 bases, V lost 2 bases, and 5 bases had no gene match. CDR3 region: CASSFQQGVYNEQFF. Here the CDR3 DNA reads TGTGCCAGCAGCTTCCAGCAGGGGGTCTACAATGAGCAGTTCTTC.

This chain links TRBV27 with TRBJ2-5, with 12 nucleotides matching TRBD2. Near its end, the DNA agrees better with TRBJ2-1, so the J call may be wrong. The CDR3 consists of 13 residues. Germline lookup yields CDR1 MNHEY and CDR2 SMNVEV (reference sequence). The CDR3 sequence: CASKLAGGHEQFF. CDR3 bases: TGTGCCAGCAAGCTAGCGGGGGGGCATGAGCAGTTCTTC.

This clonotype was counted at least ten times. V usage is TRBV11-1 and J usage is TRBJ2-7, with 8 bases lining up with TRBD1. J gave up 3 bases and V 6 bases, and 10 bases lay outside the gene matches. The CDR3 runs 15 residues. Germline lookup yields CDR1 SGHAT and CDR2 FQDESV (reference sequence). The CDR3 DNA reads as TGTGCCAGCAGTGACAGGGGTATAGGGGTCTACGAGCAGTACTTC. Translating gives CASSDRGIGVYEQYF.

This rearrangement joins TRBV7-8 to TRBJ2-1, with TRBD1 identical over 10 bases. CDR3 length: 12 residues. Germline values: CDR1 SGHVS, CDR2 FQNEAQ. The J segment lost 8 bases and the V segment lost 5 bases, leaving 0 bases of the junction unmatched. CDR3: CASSGTGDEQFF. The DNA for the CDR3 is TGTGCCAGCAGCGGGACAGGGGATGAGCAGTTCTTC.

By its share, this clonotype is medium-sized. A much larger clone differs by one base, so this may be a read error. This chain joins TRBV6-1 and TRBJ2-7; 8 bases are shared with TRBD2. V gave up 8 bases and J gave up 7 bases; unmatched junction bases: 10. Per germline, CDR1 MNHNS and CDR2 SASEGT. The CDR3 totals 13 residues. The CDR3 loop reads CASSGGADNEQYF. The CDR3 region has the DNA TGTGCCAGCTCCGGGGGGGCCGATAATGAGCAGTACTTC.

The chain carries TRBV6-8 and TRBJ2-5, with a weak D call TRBD2 (6 bases). V lost 3 bases and J lost 11, with 25 bases in between. Germline lookup yields CDR1 MNHGY and CDR2 SAAAGT. The CDR3 extends over 16 amino acids. The CDR3 DNA follows: TGTGCCAGCAGTTATCGAGGGAGGAATTCCTACAATGAGCAGTACTTC. It is translated as CASSYRGRNSYNEQYF.

By share of the sample, this clonotype is medium-sized. The gene calls are TRBV7-9 and TRBJ2-1; D is unresolved. Trimming took 3 bases from V and 2 from J, leaving 8 bases between them. Germline V gene lookup returns CDR1 SEHNR and CDR2 FQNEAQ (reference sequence). CDR3 size: 14 residues. Here the CDR3 reads CASSLGMAYNEQFF. The CDR3 DNA reads as TGTGCCAGCAGCTTGGGAATGGCCTACAATGAGCAGTTCTTC.

This clonotype is labeled as medium-sized. The CDR3 spells CASSESQGWYNEQFF. CDR3 DNA: TGCGCCAGCAGTGAATCGCAGGGATGGTACAATGAGCAGTTCTTC. The chain is built from TRBV10-2 and TRBJ2-1; D might be TRBD1 (5 bases). This CDR3 has 15 amino acids. The germline CDR1 and CDR2 sequences are WSHSY and SAAADI. Trimming stripped 3 bases from V and 4 bases from J, with 13 bases between.

The V gene is TRBV7-6, the J gene TRBJ2-5; 12 nucleotides agree with TRBD2. V dropped 6 bases and J dropped 2; count of bases not matched to a gene: 7. CDR3 length: 16 amino acids. CDR1 is SGHVS, CDR2 FNYEAQ, per germline. CDR3 residues: CASRPTSGRLQETQYF. The CDR3 region has the DNA TGTGCCAGCAGACCGACTAGCGGGAGACTTCAAGAGACCCAGTACTTC.

The CDR3 coding sequence is TGTGCCAGCAGCTTACAGTCAGGGTCCTACAATGAGCAGTTCTTC. It encodes CASSLQSGSYNEQFF. The rearrangement uses TRBV7-3 and TRBJ2-1; maybe TRBD1 (5 bases). V was shortened by 2 bases and J by 1 base, with 9 bases between the two germline ends. This CDR3 spans 15 amino acids. Looked up from germline, CDR1 is SGHTA and CDR2 is FQGTGA.

This clonotype is termed medium-sized. The J gene is TRBJ1-5, the V gene TRBV7-2, with D hard to call. V gave up 4 bases and J gave up 4 bases, with 5 bases separating them. The CDR3 has 12 residues. Germline CDR1 reads SGHTA; CDR2 reads FQGNSA. The CDR3 bases are TGTGCCAGCAGCTATCAGAATCAGCCCCAGCATTTT. Amino acids: CASSYQNQPQHF.

This clonotype was seen a handful of times. V and J are TRBV7-3 and TRBJ2-5; 9 nucleotides match TRBD1. Matching the DNA end better, TRBJ2-1 makes the J call doubtful. CDR3 length: 16 residues. In germline, CDR1 is SGHTA, CDR2 FQGTGA. The CDR3 loop reads CASSLNLDRGSDEQFF. CDR3 DNA: TGTGCCAGCAGCTTAAATCTGGACAGGGGCTCCGATGAGCAGTTCTTC.

This rearrangement joins TRBV28 to TRBJ1-5; a possible D gene is TRBD1 (6 bases). V gave up 0 bases and J gave up 7 bases, with 10 bases separating them. Germline-derived CDR1 and CDR2 are MDHEN and SYDVKM. The CDR3 is made up of 14 amino acids. The CDR3 DNA reads TGTGCCAGCAGTTTATGGGGGGCAGGGCAGCCCCAGCATTTT. The encoded protein is CASSLWGAGQPQHF.

By frequency in the sample, this clonotype is medium-sized. The chain links TRBV7-8 to TRBJ2-2; a weak D match, TRBD2 (6 bases). This CDR3 spans 15 amino acids. V was trimmed by 5 bases and J by 4 bases, leaving 14 bases between them. Germline loops: CDR1 SGHVS, CDR2 FQNEAQ. CDR3: CASSPFGGVTGELFF. The CDR3 DNA reads TGTGCCAGCAGCCCTTTTGGCGGGGTCACCGGGGAGCTGTTTTTT.

This clonotype was seen ten or more times. The chain carries TRBV10-2 and TRBJ2-7, with 11 bases aligning to TRBD1. Germline trimming cut 6 bases from V and 0 bases from J; bases unmatched to any gene: 7. The CDR3 is 16 amino acids. Germline CDR1 is WSHSY and CDR2 is SAAADI. In DNA form, the CDR3 reads TGCGCCAGCAGCGGAGGGGGGACAGGGGGCTCCTACGAGCAGTACTTC. This gives the protein CASSGGGTGGSYEQYF.

V and J are TRBV5-6 and TRBJ2-1; D ambiguous. The V and J ends lost 4 bases and 5 bases respectively, with 4 bases between them. The CDR3 has 11 residues. Germline CDR1 is SGHDT and CDR2 is YYEEEE. The CDR3 loop is CASSRNNEQFF. The CDR3 DNA is TGTGCCAGCAGCCGCAACAATGAGCAGTTCTTC.

This clonotype was picked up many times. The chain couples TRBV19 to TRBJ2-2, with 9 bases that match TRBD2. This CDR3 has 17 amino acids. Trimming cost V 5 bases and J 1 base; bases outside gene matches: 8. CDR1 and CDR2 from the germline V gene are LNHDA and SQIVND (reference sequence). Written as DNA, the CDR3 is TGTGCCAGTAGTGCCCTGGCTAGCGGGGTGAACACCGGGGAGCTGTTTTTT. The encoded protein is CASSALASGVNTGELFF.

This clonotype was seen at least ten times. The germline gene is not matched at one end of the junction; a read error may be the cause. The V gene is TRBV7-7, the J gene TRBJ2-2, with D perhaps given as TRBD1 or TRBD2 (7 bases each). The length of the CDR3 is 16 residues. Germline loops: CDR1 SSHAT, CDR2 FNYEAQ (reference sequence). Here the CDR3 reads CASSPQGGSGSGELFF. CDR3 sequence (DNA): TGTGCTAGCAGCCCCCAGGGGGGGTCCGGGTCCGGGGAGCTGTTTTTT.

The rearrangement joins TRBV7-8 to TRBJ2-2; the match to TRBD2 covers 10 bases. The CDR3 spans 16 residues. Germline V CDR1 and CDR2: SGHVS, FQNEAQ. V lost 1 base and J lost 6; bases outside the gene matches: 5. The CDR3 coding sequence is TGTGCCAGCAGCTTAGAGTTAGCGGGAGGTTCCGGGGAGCTGTTTTTT. Its protein product is CASSLELAGGSGELFF.

The rearrangement uses TRBV11-3 and TRBJ2-5; D is ambiguous. This CDR3 is built from 17 residues. Germline values: CDR1 SGHNT, CDR2 YENEEA. The V gene lost 1 base and the J gene lost 2 bases, with 17 bases spanning the gap. CDR3 protein: CASSLVPRSVYQETQYF. DNA of the CDR3: TGTGCCAGCAGCTTAGTACCAAGGAGTGTTTATCAAGAGACCCAGTACTTC.

The chain joins TRBV27 to TRBJ2-7; D call uncertain. V gave up 8 bases and J gave up 4 bases, with 9 bases separating them. The CDR3 extends over 11 amino acids. The germline CDR1 and CDR2 sequences are MNHEY and SMNVEV (reference sequence). CDR3 residues: CASLGSYEQYF. CDR3 sequence (DNA): TGTGCCAGCTTAGGGTCGTACGAGCAGTACTTC.